This is a list of T cell receptor beta chains from one sample in a study of T cell repertoires in cytomegalovirus infection. Each CDR3 protein is one row after TCRdb ran MiXCR on the reads. The table lists roughly 120,000 distinct CDR3 sequences, roughly a tenth of them singletons, with roughly 31% in the top ten. Their cognate antigens are unknown. The sample taken for sequencing was PBMCs, sequenced either directly or after in vitro stimulation (not recorded which). The receptors shown here come from a human donor in good health (CMV status not recorded). Some clones in this sample may be carry-over from other donors' samples. CDR3s include the opening cysteine and the closing phenylalanine or tryptophan.

TRBJ2-1	TRBV12-5	13	CASGRSEVNEQFF
TRBJ1-2	TRBV6-2/TRBV6-3	13	CASSYTGDYGYTF
TRBJ2-3	TRBV7-2	16	CASSPGLAASTDTQYF
TRBJ2-1	TRBV19	18	CASSSWTSGFHSYNEQFF
TRBJ1-5	TRBV7-8	15	CASSWRDRSNQPQHF
TRBJ1-3	TRBV20-1	13	CSAPGPSGNTIYF
TRBJ1-1	TRBV5-1	14	CASSTYESMTEAFF
TRBJ1-1	TRBV4-1	15	CASSLTGHLNTEAFF
TRBJ1-5	TRBV28	13	CASGPYSNQPQHF
TRBJ1-2	TRBV11-2	14	CASSLDRPSTDRAF
TRBJ2-3	TRBV6-4	12	CASSDRVAGLHF
TRBJ2-7	TRBV7-2	16	CASSLVGSGNSYEQYF
TRBJ2-3	TRBV28	16	CASSRGLAGKGDTQYF
TRBJ1-6	TRBV7-9	12	CASSLGGSPLHF
TRBJ2-3	TRBV2	14	CASSLLSGTDTQYF
TRBJ2-1	TRBV7-6	16	CASSLRGHSSYNEQFF
TRBJ2-3	TRBV19	16	CASSTRERISPDTQYF